One sample yielded the 16 T cell receptor beta chains listed below, sequenced in a study of long-term antiretroviral therapy in people with HIV. Sequencing used immunoSEQ v3.0 at survey level. Clones were sequenced by immunoSEQ multiplex PCR, and TCRdb holds only the in-frame ones, with some missing. The sample has 30,000 to 45,000 clones, less than 85% seen once. The sequences come from unsorted PBMCs, collected 3.4 years after starting antiretroviral therapy. These receptor sequences come from a man aged 25 to 45 with HIV.

The gene calls are TRBV7-2 and TRBJ2-2; D uncertain. The CDR3 consists of 12 residues. V lost 2 bases, J lost 6 bases, and 4 bases lay in between. CDR1 and CDR2 (germline): SGHTA, FQGNSA. CDR3 residues: CASSLSAGELFF. CDR3 in DNA: TGTGCCAGCAGCTTATCCGCCGGGGAGCTGTTTTTT.

This clone was detected once. The chain couples TRBV6-6 to TRBJ1-1; D gene unclear. Germline V CDR1 and CDR2: MNHNY, SVGAGI (reference sequence). V was cut by 2 bases and J by 4 bases, with 11 bases left in between. This CDR3 has 14 residues. This chain's CDR3 is CASSYRGVGTEAFF. CDR3 DNA sequence: TGTGCCAGCAGTTACCGGGGTGTTGGCACTGAAGCTTTCTTT.

The chain carries TRBV7-2 and TRBJ2-1; D may be TRBD1 (6 bases). The V gene lost 6 bases and the J gene lost 1 base, with 16 bases spanning the gap. Germline V lookup: CDR1 SGHTA, CDR2 FQGNSA. The CDR3 totals 16 residues. The CDR3 loop is CASSYRGGLSYNEQFF. The CDR3 DNA reads TGTGCCAGCAGTTACCGTGGGGGCCTATCCTACAATGAGCAGTTCTTC. The variable domain in full, with the rest retrieved from reference TRBV7-2 and TRBJ2-1, is GAGVSQSPSNKVTEKGKDVELRCDPISGHTALYWYRQSLGQGLEFLIYFQGNSAPDKSGLPSDRFSAERTGGSVSTLTIQRTQQEDSAVYLCASSYRGGLSYNEQFFGPGTRLTVL.

The chain joins TRBV7-2 to TRBJ2-7, with unresolved D. The CDR3 sequence is 11 residues long. V lost 5 bases and J 6 bases, leaving 8 bases between the germline ends. The germline V gene encodes CDR1 SGHTA and CDR2 FQGNSA. The CDR3, as DNA: TGTGCCAGCAGCCCCGATCGCGAGCAGTACTTC. Its translation is CASSPDREQYF. The whole variable domain, remainder taken from reference TRBV7-2 and TRBJ2-7, is GAGVSQSPSNKVTEKGKDVELRCDPISGHTALYWYRQSLGQGLEFLIYFQGNSAPDKSGLPSDRFSAERTGGSVSTLTIQRTQQEDSAVYLCASSPDREQYFGPGTRLTVT.

Notes on this clone: One junction end does not reproduce the germline sequence, and a read error may be involved. The chain links TRBV7-9 to TRBJ2-1, with D perhaps TRBD1 (5 bases). Per germline, CDR1 SEHNR and CDR2 FQNEAQ (reference sequence). The CDR3 contains 15 residues. This CDR3 reads CASRLGVRTWDEQFF. The DNA for the CDR3 is TGTGCCAGCAGATTAGGGGTAAGGACCTGGGATGAGCAGTTCTTC.

V is TRBV28 and J is TRBJ2-7; TRBD1 might be the D (5 bases). Between the trimmed V and J ends, which lost 2 bases and 1 base, there was a span of 6 bases. CDR1 is MDHEN and CDR2 is SYDVKM in the germline V gene. The CDR3 spans 13 residues. The CDR3 sequence: CASSLGQSYEQYF. CDR3 sequence (DNA): TGTGCCAGCAGTTTAGGACAATCCTACGAGCAGTACTTC.

This chain uses TRBV5-4 with TRBJ2-7; D perhaps matches TRBD1 (7 bases). This CDR3 has 15 residues. V lost 4 bases and J lost 1, with 15 bases in between. The germline V gene has CDR1 SGHNT and CDR2 YYREEE (reference sequence). CDR3 loop: CASSPQEGQSYEQYF. CDR3 nucleotides: TGTGCCAGCAGCCCCCAGGAGGGACAGTCCTACGAGCAGTACTTC.

The chain employs TRBV28 and TRBJ1-1; D is uncertain. CDR3 length equals 14 residues. Germline CDR1 and CDR2: MDHEN and SYDVKM. V lost 3 bases and J lost 2, with 10 bases in between. Here the CDR3 DNA reads TGTGCCAGCAGTTTTCGACGGCCTAACACTGAAGCTTTCTTT. This translates into CASSFRRPNTEAFF.

This clone came up once. V is TRBV7-9 and J is TRBJ2-7, with 7 bases identical to TRBD2. The V gene end was trimmed by 5 bases and the J gene end by 3 bases; junction bases not matched to a gene: 13. The germline gives CDR1 SEHNR, CDR2 FQNEAQ (reference sequence). The CDR3 has 16 residues. CDR3 coding DNA: TGTGCCAGCAGCCCCCATTGGCGGGAGAGATACTACGAGCAGTACTTC. It translates to CASSPHWRERYYEQYF.

V and J are TRBV29-1 and TRBJ2-7; TRBD1 might be the D (6 bases). CDR1 is SQVTM, CDR2 ANQGSEA, per germline. V lost 5 bases and J 4 bases, leaving 15 bases between the germline ends. The CDR3 sequence is 13 residues long. The CDR3 reads CSVRPGDLYEQYF. Written as DNA, the CDR3 is TGCAGCGTTCGGCCAGGGGATCTATACGAGCAGTACTTC.

This rearrangement joins TRBV5-1 to TRBJ2-2; tentatively, D is TRBD1 (6 bases). The CDR3 length is 16 residues. Germline CDR1 is SGHRS and CDR2 is YFSETQ. The germline V and J ends were trimmed by 4 bases and 6 bases, with 19 bases remaining between them. The CDR3 protein is CASSRSGTPSSGELFF. In nucleotides, the CDR3 is TGCGCCAGCAGCCGGTCCGGGACACCTAGCTCCGGGGAGCTGTTTTTT.

V gene TRBV5-1 combines with J gene TRBJ2-2; perhaps D is TRBD1 or TRBD2 (5 bases each). Germline V CDR1 and CDR2: SGHRS, YFSETQ. Trimming left V 4 bases short and J 6 bases short, with 10 bases between. The CDR3 sequence is 13 residues long. The CDR3 sequence: CASSRKGPGELFF. The CDR3 DNA reads TGCGCCAGCAGCCGGAAGGGACCCGGGGAGCTGTTTTTT.

The chain combines TRBV4-3 with TRBJ2-5; the match to TRBD2 covers 9 bases. V trimming: 1 base; J trimming: 1 base; junction bases outside the gene matches: 7. This CDR3 has 17 residues. From germline, CDR1 is LGHNA and CDR2 YSLEER. The CDR3 coding sequence is TGCGCCAGCAGCCAAGCCCCTAGCGGGACGATCCAAGAGACCCAGTACTTC. Translation gives CASSQAPSGTIQETQYF.

This sequence joins TRBV19 and TRBJ2-5; 9 positions agree with TRBD2. This CDR3 spans 15 amino acids. Losses at the gene ends were 4 bases for V and 4 bases for J; bases not matched to a gene: 7. Germline lookup yields CDR1 LNHDA and CDR2 SQIVND (reference sequence). CDR3 region: CASSSRSGRGETQYF. CDR3 nucleotide sequence: TGTGCCAGTAGTAGCCGTAGCGGGAGAGGAGAGACCCAGTACTTC. The entire variable domain, with the rest obtained from reference TRBV19 and TRBJ2-5, is as follows: DGGITQSPKYLFRKEGQNVTLSCEQNLNHDAMYWYRQDPGQGLRLIYYSQIVNDFQKGDIAEGYSVSREKKESFPLTVTSAQKNPTAFYLCASSSRSGRGETQYFGPGTRLLVL.

The CDR3 loop reads CASSQDGTSSYNEQFF. CDR3 sequence (DNA): TGTGCCAGCAGCCAAGATGGGACTAGCTCCTACAATGAGCAGTTCTTC. V and J are TRBV4-2 and TRBJ2-1; 8 bases fit TRBD2. Germline V lookup: CDR1 LGHNA, CDR2 YNFKEQ. Trimming at V came to 0 bases and at J to 0 bases, leaving 1 base not matched to a gene. The CDR3 runs 16 residues.

The rearrangement joins TRBV29-1 to TRBJ1-1; TRBD1 aligns across 7 bases. CDR3 size: 11 residues. Germline CDR1 reads SQVTM; CDR2 reads ANQGSEA. The V gene end was trimmed by 6 bases and the J gene end by 8 bases; junction bases not matched to a gene: 6. CDR3 residues: CSVNRGGEAFF. In DNA, the CDR3 is TGCAGCGTCAACAGGGGTGGGGAAGCTTTCTTT.